This T cell receptor (beta chain) is drawn from a study of T-cell reconstitution after alpha-beta-depleted transplantation in children. Preparation of the TCRbeta library was carried out with unique molecular identifiers. Via MiXCR, TCRdb re-called the PCR reads, giving one row per CDR3 protein. Here the sample spans 150,000 to 200,000 distinct CDR3 sequences, less than 8% being singletons. This clonotype was picked up many times. The V gene lost 0 bases and the J gene lost 0 bases, with 16 bases spanning the gap. Germline V gene lookup returns CDR1 MNHEY and CDR2 SVGAGI. This CDR3 comprises 18 residues.

This chain joins TRBV6-5 and TRBJ2-3; possibly TRBD2 for D (5 bases). This specimen was PBMCs from the stem cell graft donor, taken from the stem cell graft. This receptor was taken from a human donor who donated a stem cell graft to a child with Wiskott-Aldrich syndrome. The CDR3: CASSYSNSASGSTDTQYF. The CDR3 DNA sequence: TGTGCCAGCAGTTACTCGAACTCCGCCAGCGGAAGCACAGATACGCAGTATTTT.